Listed below are T cell receptor beta chains from one sample, sequenced in a study of T cells in Graves' hyperthyroidism and ophthalmopathy. TCRdb independently ran MiXCR on the multiplex PCR reads; one entry per CDR3 protein. The data contain around 420,000 distinct CDR3 sequences, 15% to 18% of them singletons. The sequencing input was blood. The receptors were sampled from a woman aged 18-29 years with Graves' hyperthyroidism. Both conserved end residues are part of each CDR3. D genes are given only for firm matches. Only some rows state a clone size, as once, few, many or a class for expanded clones.

J gene: TRBJ2-7; clone size: few; D gene: NA; V gene: TRBV19; CDR3 DNA: TGTGCCAGTAGTATTGAATGGGGGTTTTCCTACGAGCAGTACTTC; CDR3 protein: CASSIEWGFSYEQYF
J gene: TRBJ2-3; clone size: many; D gene: NA; V gene: TRBV9; CDR3 DNA: TGTGCCAGCAGCGTAGAAGTGGCCACAGATACGCAGTATTTT; CDR3 protein: CASSVEVATDTQYF
J gene: TRBJ2-1; clone size: few; D gene: NA; V gene: TRBV4-1; CDR3 DNA: TGCGCCAGCAGCCAAACAACCTCCTCTTACAATGAGCAGTTCTTC; CDR3 protein: CASSQTTSSYNEQFF
J gene: TRBJ1-5; clone size: NA; D gene: NA; V gene: TRBV12-3/TRBV12-4; CDR3 DNA: TGTGCCAGCGGGGTTGGTCAGCCCCAGCATTTT; CDR3 protein: CASGVGQPQHF
J gene: TRBJ1-5; clone size: many; D gene: TRBD1; V gene: TRBV28; CDR3 DNA: TGTGTCTCAGGGACAGGATATGATCAGCCCCAGCATTTT; CDR3 protein: CVSGTGYDQPQHF
J gene: TRBJ1-4; clone size: few; D gene: NA; V gene: TRBV7-9; CDR3 DNA: TGTGCCACCGGGGGAGGGCTGGGTGAAAAACTGTTTTTT; CDR3 protein: CATGGGLGEKLFF
J gene: TRBJ1-2; clone size: many; D gene: NA; V gene: TRBV6-5; CDR3 DNA: TGTGCCAGCAGTTACATGCCTGGGGAGCCCTATGGCTACACCTTC; CDR3 protein: CASSYMPGEPYGYTF
J gene: TRBJ1-1; clone size: many; D gene: TRBD1; V gene: TRBV12-3/TRBV12-4; CDR3 DNA: TGTGCCAGCATCTTGGCGGGTGACAGGGGTTTTTTAGGGAACACTGAAGCTTTCTTT; CDR3 protein: CASILAGDRGFLGNTEAFF
J gene: TRBJ2-3; clone size: many; D gene: NA; V gene: TRBV20-1; CDR3 DNA: TGCAGTGCTGGGGAGTCAGGTCCAGATACGCAGTATTTT; CDR3 protein: CSAGESGPDTQYF
J gene: TRBJ1-2; clone size: many; D gene: TRBD1; V gene: TRBV29-1; CDR3 DNA: TGCAGCGTTGAAGCGGGACAGAAAAATACCTATGGCTACACCTTC; CDR3 protein: CSVEAGQKNTYGYTF
J gene: TRBJ1-4; clone size: NA; D gene: NA; V gene: TRBV24-1; CDR3 DNA: TGTGCCACCAGCCACCCCTCGAACGGCTTTGATGAAAAACTGTTTTTT; CDR3 protein: CATSHPSNGFDEKLFF
J gene: TRBJ1-5; clone size: few; D gene: TRBD1; V gene: TRBV27; CDR3 DNA: TGTGCCAGCAGTTCTTTGACAGGGATAGGTGGCAATCAGCCCCAGCATTTT; CDR3 protein: CASSSLTGIGGNQPQHF
J gene: TRBJ2-1; clone size: many; D gene: TRBD2; V gene: TRBV11-2; CDR3 DNA: TGTGCCAGCAGCTGGCCGGGACTAGCGGGGGGGAGCTCCTACAATGAGCAGTTCTTC; CDR3 protein: CASSWPGLAGGSSYNEQFF
J gene: TRBJ2-5; clone size: many; D gene: NA; V gene: TRBV6-2/TRBV6-3; CDR3 DNA: TGTGCCAGCAGTTACTCGATGTGGGACTTAAAAGAGACCCAGTACTTC; CDR3 protein: CASSYSMWDLKETQYF
J gene: TRBJ2-1; clone size: few; D gene: NA; V gene: TRBV6-1; CDR3 DNA: TGTGCCAGCAGTGTGCGGGGTCACAATGAGCAGTTCTTC; CDR3 protein: CASSVRGHNEQFF
J gene: TRBJ1-5; clone size: few; D gene: NA; V gene: TRBV12-3/TRBV12-4; CDR3 DNA: TGTGCCAGCAGGGCAGGGGTGTATCAGCCCCAGCATTTT; CDR3 protein: CASRAGVYQPQHF
J gene: TRBJ2-5; clone size: NA; D gene: TRBD2; V gene: TRBV20-1; CDR3 DNA: TGCAGTGCTAGCTTCGGACTAGCGAAAGAGACCCAGTACTTC; CDR3 protein: CSASFGLAKETQYF
J gene: TRBJ1-1; clone size: few; D gene: TRBD1; V gene: TRBV13; CDR3 DNA: TGTGCCAGCCTACCCGGGACAGGAGAACCGAACACTGAAGCTTTCTTT; CDR3 protein: CASLPGTGEPNTEAFF
J gene: TRBJ2-7; clone size: NA; D gene: NA; V gene: TRBV6-6; CDR3 DNA: TGTGCCAGCAGTTACTCATGGGACGAGCAGTACTTC; CDR3 protein: CASSYSWDEQYF
J gene: TRBJ2-7; clone size: NA; D gene: TRBD1; V gene: TRBV16; CDR3 DNA: TGTGCCAGCAGCCAAGTGACAGGGGGCTACGAGCAGTACTTC; CDR3 protein: CASSQVTGGYEQYF
J gene: TRBJ1-2; clone size: NA; D gene: NA; V gene: TRBV20-1; CDR3 DNA: TGCAGTGCTAGAGACCGGGGCGGCCATGGCTACACCTTC; CDR3 protein: CSARDRGGHGYTF
J gene: TRBJ2-1; clone size: NA; D gene: TRBD1; V gene: TRBV27; CDR3 DNA: TGTGCCAGCAGTTCAATGGACAGGGGACTTGTTGAGCAGTTCTTC; CDR3 protein: CASSSMDRGLVEQFF
J gene: TRBJ1-6; clone size: NA; D gene: TRBD1; V gene: TRBV18; CDR3 DNA: TGTGCCAGCTCAACCCACGGGGGACAGATACTTAATTCACCCCTCCACTTT; CDR3 protein: CASSTHGGQILNSPLHF
J gene: TRBJ1-4; clone size: NA; D gene: NA; V gene: TRBV6-5; CDR3 DNA: TGTGCCAGCAGTTACTCGCTCCAGACGGCAAGGGGGGAAAAACTGTTTTTT; CDR3 protein: CASSYSLQTARGEKLFF
J gene: TRBJ2-3; clone size: many; D gene: NA; V gene: TRBV20-1; CDR3 DNA: TGCAGTGCTAGAGTCCAATGGCCCTCCGGGGGGCGGGCAGATACGCAGTATTTT; CDR3 protein: CSARVQWPSGGRADTQYF
J gene: TRBJ2-1; clone size: many; D gene: TRBD2; V gene: TRBV20-1; CDR3 DNA: TGCAGTGCTAGCGGGAGGATCGATAGATACAATGAGCAGTTCTTC; CDR3 protein: CSASGRIDRYNEQFF
J gene: TRBJ1-2; clone size: many; D gene: NA; V gene: TRBV5-1; CDR3 DNA: TGCGCCAGCAGCTGGGCTATAGGGGACTATGGCTACACCTTC; CDR3 protein: CASSWAIGDYGYTF
J gene: TRBJ2-7; clone size: many; D gene: TRBD2; V gene: TRBV9; CDR3 DNA: TGTGCCAGCAGCAACGGCCCGGGACTAGCTCCCTACGAGCAGTACTTC; CDR3 protein: CASSNGPGLAPYEQYF
J gene: TRBJ1-6; clone size: few; D gene: NA; V gene: TRBV3-1; CDR3 DNA: TGTGCCAGCAGCCAGGGGGTAAGCAATTCACCCCTCCACTTT; CDR3 protein: CASSQGVSNSPLHF
J gene: TRBJ1-6; clone size: NA; D gene: NA; V gene: TRBV15; CDR3 DNA: TGTGCCACCAGCAGAGGGGGGGCGAATTCACCCCTCCACTTT; CDR3 protein: CATSRGGANSPLHF
J gene: TRBJ2-7; clone size: few; D gene: NA; V gene: TRBV29-1; CDR3 DNA: TGCAGCGTGGCCCCCCGGGACCCCACCTACGAGCAGTACTTC; CDR3 protein: CSVAPRDPTYEQYF
J gene: TRBJ2-2; clone size: NA; D gene: NA; V gene: TRBV7-9; CDR3 DNA: TGTGCCAGCAGCCGCCAAAGGGTCAACTGGCCCGGGGAGCTGTTTTTT; CDR3 protein: CASSRQRVNWPGELFF
J gene: TRBJ1-1; clone size: many; D gene: NA; V gene: TRBV11-2; CDR3 DNA: TGTGCCAGCAGCTTAGAGGCGTGGGCTGAAGCTTTCTTT; CDR3 protein: CASSLEAWAEAFF
J gene: TRBJ2-2; clone size: few; D gene: NA; V gene: TRBV6-1; CDR3 DNA: TGTGCCAGCAGTGAGACCCCCCGGGGCACCGGGGAGCTGTTTTTT; CDR3 protein: CASSETPRGTGELFF
J gene: TRBJ1-1; clone size: many; D gene: TRBD1; V gene: TRBV20-1; CDR3 DNA: TGCAGTGCTAGAACCGGACAGGGGAGATCTGGAGCTTTCTTT; CDR3 protein: CSARTGQGRSGAFF
J gene: TRBJ2-2; clone size: NA; D gene: NA; V gene: TRBV10-2; CDR3 DNA: TGCGCCAGCAGTCATGGGCCCCCAGGGGTCAACACCGGGGAGCTGTTTTTT; CDR3 protein: CASSHGPPGVNTGELFF
J gene: TRBJ2-2; clone size: NA; D gene: TRBD2; V gene: TRBV20-1; CDR3 DNA: TGCAGTGCTAGGCGGGAGGTAACCGGGGAGCTGTTTTTT; CDR3 protein: CSARREVTGELFF
J gene: TRBJ2-1; clone size: few; D gene: TRBD2; V gene: TRBV20-1; CDR3 DNA: TGCAGTGCGCGGGGGGGACTACCGATGTTCCCCTACAATGAGCAGTTCTTC; CDR3 protein: CSARGGLPMFPYNEQFF
J gene: TRBJ2-7; clone size: NA; D gene: TRBD1; V gene: TRBV15; CDR3 DNA: TGTGCCACCAGCAAAGGGACAGCCTACGAGCAGTACTTC; CDR3 protein: CATSKGTAYEQYF
J gene: TRBJ1-2; clone size: few; D gene: NA; V gene: TRBV25-1; CDR3 DNA: TGTGCCAGCAGTGGATCGCCAAGTGATTACTATGGCTACACCTTC; CDR3 protein: CASSGSPSDYYGYTF
J gene: TRBJ1-6; clone size: few; D gene: TRBD1; V gene: TRBV4-1; CDR3 DNA: TGCGCCAGCAGCTCGCGGTTGACAGGGGATGGAGAATCACCCCTCCACTTT; CDR3 protein: CASSSRLTGDGESPLHF
J gene: TRBJ2-1; clone size: NA; D gene: TRBD2; V gene: TRBV9; CDR3 DNA: TGTGCCAGCAGCGTAGCTTCGGCGGGAGGGCCCGATGAGCAGTTCTTC; CDR3 protein: CASSVASAGGPDEQFF
J gene: TRBJ1-4; clone size: NA; D gene: TRBD1; V gene: TRBV27; CDR3 DNA: TGTGCCAGCAGTGCCTACAGGGGTGGTGAAAGACTGTTTTTT; CDR3 protein: CASSAYRGGERLFF
J gene: TRBJ1-5; clone size: many; D gene: NA; V gene: TRBV12-3/TRBV12-4; CDR3 DNA: TGTGCCAGCAGTTTAGATGGGATTAGCAATCAGCCCCAGCATTTT; CDR3 protein: CASSLDGISNQPQHF
J gene: TRBJ1-5; clone size: few; D gene: NA; V gene: TRBV9; CDR3 DNA: TGTGCCAGCAGCGTTGCAGGGGATAATCAGCCCCAGCATTTT; CDR3 protein: CASSVAGDNQPQHF
J gene: TRBJ2-1; clone size: many; D gene: NA; V gene: TRBV6-1; CDR3 DNA: TGTGCCAGCAGTCCACTGCCATCCGTCAGGCAGTTCTTC; CDR3 protein: CASSPLPSVRQFF
J gene: TRBJ1-2; clone size: many; D gene: NA; V gene: TRBV11-2; CDR3 DNA: TGTGCCAGCAGCTTACATAACAGGATGACTAACTATGGCTACACCTTC; CDR3 protein: CASSLHNRMTNYGYTF
J gene: TRBJ2-5; clone size: NA; D gene: NA; V gene: TRBV24-1; CDR3 DNA: TGTGCCACCAGTGAAGCACTTCAGGGAGGAGAGACCCAGTACTTC; CDR3 protein: CATSEALQGGETQYF
J gene: TRBJ1-4; clone size: NA; D gene: NA; V gene: TRBV7-8; CDR3 DNA: TGTGCCAGCAGCTCGGCCGGTAATGAAAAACTGTTTTTT; CDR3 protein: CASSSAGNEKLFF
J gene: TRBJ2-3; clone size: many; D gene: TRBD1; V gene: TRBV5-8; CDR3 DNA: TGTGCCAGCAGCAGGACAGGGGGCGGGAGCACAGATACGCAGTATTTT; CDR3 protein: CASSRTGGGSTDTQYF
J gene: TRBJ2-3; clone size: many; D gene: TRBD2; V gene: TRBV20-1; CDR3 DNA: TGCAGTGTCCGGGCGGGAGGCCTGGCTGGTTCAGATACGCAGTATTTT; CDR3 protein: CSVRAGGLAGSDTQYF
J gene: TRBJ1-4; clone size: NA; D gene: NA; V gene: TRBV12-3/TRBV12-4; CDR3 DNA: TGTGCCAGCAGTAAGGGACGGGCAACTAATGAAAAACTGTTTTTT; CDR3 protein: CASSKGRATNEKLFF
J gene: TRBJ1-4; clone size: few; D gene: NA; V gene: TRBV9; CDR3 DNA: TGTGCCAGCAGCCCCGGCCTACAGGGTGGTAATGAAAAACTGTTTTTT; CDR3 protein: CASSPGLQGGNEKLFF